Below, 24 T cell receptor beta chains from the same sample are listed, as sequenced in a study of cytomegalovirus exposure and HLA in healthy donors. Sequencing used immunoSEQ multiplex PCR; TCRdb keeps in-frame clones, though not all of them. This table holds approximately 180,000 clones, around nine tenths found once. The sample consisted of PBMCs. These receptors originate from a man aged 18 to 29 in good health and CMV-seropositive.

In its sample, this clone was seen a few times. The rearrangement joins TRBV19 to TRBJ1-6; D gene unclear. Trimming took off 8 bases at V and 7 bases at J, with 15 bases between the two ends. The CDR3 contains 14 residues. Germline V gene sequence: CDR1 LNHDA, CDR2 SQIVND (reference sequence). The CDR3 loop reads CASRLGGDNSPLHF. The CDR3 nucleotides read TGTGCCAGTCGGCTTGGCGGTGACAATTCACCCCTCCACTTT.

The chain couples TRBV7-9 to TRBJ2-7; weak D call: TRBD2 (6 bases). Trimming removed 1 base at V and 2 bases at J, with 15 bases between. CDR3 size: 16 residues. Germline V gives CDR1 SEHNR, CDR2 FQNEAQ (reference sequence). The CDR3 region has the DNA TGTGCCAGCAGCTTAGGGATTAGCGGAATCGCCTACGAGCAGTACTTC. It yields the protein CASSLGISGIAYEQYF.

The rearrangement joins TRBV5-5 to TRBJ1-1, with 11 bases matching TRBD1. The germline gives CDR1 SGHKS, CDR2 YYEKEE (reference sequence). The CDR3 consists of 17 residues. V lost 4 bases and J lost 0; bases outside the gene matches: 8. The CDR3 loop reads CASSRGDRGTLNTEAFF. DNA for the CDR3: TGTGCCAGCAGCCGCGGGGACAGGGGGACCTTGAACACTGAAGCTTTCTTT.

The chain has TRBV29-1 and TRBJ2-2; maybe TRBD2 (7 bases). The length of the CDR3 is 13 residues. Germline lookup yields CDR1 SQVTM and CDR2 ANQGSEA. Deletions cut 7 bases from V and 4 bases from J, with 13 bases between. The DNA of the CDR3 is TGCAGCGGGGGGGGGACAACCACCGGGGAGCTGTTTTTT. Its protein is CSGGGTTTGELFF.

The V gene is TRBV27, the J gene TRBJ2-7; 7 bases are a match to TRBD2. V lost 4 bases and J lost 2; bases outside the gene matches: 8. This CDR3 contains 15 residues. Looked up from germline, CDR1 is MNHEY and CDR2 is SMNVEV (reference sequence). This chain's CDR3 is CASSSLGAGAYEQYF. The CDR3 region has the DNA TGTGCCAGCAGTTCCCTTGGGGCGGGAGCCTACGAGCAGTACTTC.

The rearrangement links TRBV7-2 to TRBJ2-5; 11 nucleotides line up with TRBD1. The CDR3 is 14 residues long. Germline V lookup: CDR1 SGHTA, CDR2 FQGNSA. V shed 3 bases and J 4 bases; nucleotides not matched to a gene: 1. The CDR3 reads CASSFGTGGETQYF. CDR3 coding DNA: TGTGCCAGCAGCTTTGGGACAGGGGGAGAGACCCAGTACTTC. The entire variable domain, with the rest obtained from reference TRBV7-2 and TRBJ2-5, is as follows: GAGVSQSPSNKVTEKGKDVELRCDPISGHTALYWYRQSLGQGLEFLIYFQGNSAPDKSGLPSDRFSAERTGGSVSTLTIQRTQQEDSAVYLCASSFGTGGETQYFGPGTRLLVL.

The rearrangement joins TRBV4-3 to TRBJ1-1, with D hard to call. Per germline, CDR1 LGHNA and CDR2 YSLEER. V was pared by 0 bases and J by 4 bases, with 9 bases between. This CDR3 is 14 amino acids long. The CDR3 nucleotides read TGCGCCAGCAGCCAAGACAGGTTTATCACTGAAGCTTTCTTT. Residues: CASSQDRFITEAFF.

This clone was seen a single time. V is TRBV29-1 and J is TRBJ1-3; D is possibly TRBD1 (6 bases). V was clipped by 4 bases and J by 0 bases, with 16 bases between them. Germline values: CDR1 SQVTM, CDR2 ANQGSEA. The CDR3 has 16 residues. CDR3 region: CSVGGGRGSSGNTIYF. CDR3 bases: TGCAGCGTTGGTGGTGGAAGGGGGTCCTCTGGAAACACCATATATTTT.

CDR3 protein: CAIREDSTGELFF. CDR3 coding DNA: TGTGCCATCAGGGAGGACAGCACCGGGGAGCTGTTTTTT. V gene TRBV10-3 combines with J gene TRBJ2-2; a weak D match, TRBD1 (6 bases). The germline V and J ends were trimmed by 6 bases and 4 bases, with 9 bases remaining between them. Germline-derived CDR1 and CDR2 are ENHRY and SYGVKD. This CDR3 is built from 13 residues.

The chain couples TRBV7-2 to TRBJ2-1; 8 positions agree with TRBD1. The V gene's germline CDR1 is SGHTA and CDR2 FQGNSA. After removal of 4 bases from V and 8 bases from J, the junction contained 7 bases not matched to a gene. The CDR3 is 14 amino acids. CDR3 region: CASSSDRGSHEQFF. The CDR3 coding sequence is TGTGCCAGCAGCTCAGACAGGGGAAGCCATGAGCAGTTCTTC.

This chain uses TRBV11-1 with TRBJ2-1; the D gene is possibly TRBD1 (6 bases). Germline V lookup: CDR1 SGHAT, CDR2 FQDESV (reference sequence). The V and J ends lost 5 bases and 6 bases respectively, with 14 bases between them. The CDR3 covers 14 residues. The CDR3 DNA reads as TGTGCCAGCAGCCCTAATCGACAGGTCAATGAGCAGTTCTTC. Protein product: CASSPNRQVNEQFF. The full variable domain, its missing parts supplied by reference TRBV11-1 and TRBJ2-1, is EAEVAQSPRYKITEKSQAVAFWCDPISGHATLYWYRQILGQGPELLVQFQDESVVDDSQLPKDRFSAERLKGVDSTLKIQPAELGDSAMYLCASSPNRQVNEQFFGPGTRLTVL.

This clone occurred a few times. The chain has TRBV10-3 and TRBJ2-5; TRBD2 is a possible D gene (5 bases). Germline CDR1 and CDR2: ENHRY and SYGVKD. Trimming stripped 3 bases from V and 4 bases from J, with 9 bases between. The CDR3 runs to 13 residues. CDR3 amino acids: CAISDQRPETQYF. CDR3 DNA sequence: TGTGCCATCAGTGATCAGCGGCCAGAGACCCAGTACTTC.

J is TRBJ1-2 and V is TRBV13; TRBD1 matches at 7 bases. The V segment lost 6 bases and the J segment 2 bases; nucleotides outside the gene matches: 3. Germline V gives CDR1 PRHDT, CDR2 FYEKMQ (reference sequence). The CDR3 totals 13 residues. CDR3 residues: CASSTGANYGYTF. In nucleotides, the CDR3 is TGTGCCAGCAGTACAGGGGCGAACTATGGCTACACCTTC.

The rearrangement uses TRBV9 and TRBJ1-3; 8 bases map to TRBD1. This CDR3 is built from 17 residues. After removal of 4 bases from V and 4 bases from J, the junction contained 13 bases not matched to a gene. Per germline, CDR1 SGDLS and CDR2 YYNGEE. This chain's CDR3 is CASSPRQGQDLGNTIYF. For the CDR3, the DNA is TGTGCCAGCAGCCCCCGACAGGGACAGGATTTGGGAAACACCATATATTTT.

This clone was seen once. The rearrangement joins TRBV5-4 to TRBJ2-1; possible D gene TRBD1, 6 bases. Per germline, CDR1 SGHNT and CDR2 YYREEE (reference sequence). The V gene lost 6 bases and the J gene lost 2 bases, with 15 bases spanning the gap. This CDR3 contains 15 residues. The CDR3 region has the DNA TGTGCCAGCAACAAGGGGGACACGGCCTACAATGAGCAGTTCTTC. Protein product: CASNKGDTAYNEQFF.

The V gene is TRBV19, the J gene TRBJ1-2, with 9 bases aligning to TRBD1. Unmatched junction bases numbered 1, after V lost 0 bases and J lost 2 bases. The CDR3 runs to 15 residues. Germline V gives CDR1 LNHDA, CDR2 SQIVND (reference sequence). DNA of the CDR3: TGTGCCAGTAGTATAGAACAGGGGGCAAACTATGGCTACACCTTC. It is translated as CASSIEQGANYGYTF. Full variable domain (outside the CDR3, taken from reference TRBV19 and TRBJ1-2): DGGITQSPKYLFRKEGQNVTLSCEQNLNHDAMYWYRQDPGQGLRLIYYSQIVNDFQKGDIAEGYSVSREKKESFPLTVTSAQKNPTAFYLCASSIEQGANYGYTFGSGTRLTVV.

The chain carries TRBV13 and TRBJ2-3; 7 nucleotides align to TRBD1. The CDR3 contains 14 residues. V was clipped by 5 bases and J by 4 bases; unmatched bases: 6. Germline values: CDR1 PRHDT, CDR2 FYEKMQ (reference sequence). The DNA of the CDR3 is TGTGCCAGCAGCCCGGAAGGACAGGCAGATACGCAGTATTTT. Translating it yields CASSPEGQADTQYF.

V gene TRBV9 combines with J gene TRBJ1-1, with D hard to call. Trimming pared 4 bases from V and 5 bases from J, leaving 12 bases between. This CDR3 comprises 13 residues. Germline values: CDR1 SGDLS, CDR2 YYNGEE. CDR3 region: CASSHTLRTEAFF. As DNA, the CDR3 is TGTGCCAGCAGCCACACCCTGAGGACTGAAGCTTTCTTT. Variable domain in full (rest from reference TRBV9 and TRBJ1-1): DSGVTQTPKHLITATGQRVTLRCSPRSGDLSVYWYQQSLDQGLQFLIQYYNGEERAKGNILERFSAQQFPDLHSELNLSSLELGDSALYFCASSHTLRTEAFFGQGTRLTVV.

The rearrangement uses TRBV5-1 and TRBJ1-1, with TRBD1 matching over 8 bases. Germline trimming cut 9 bases from V and 6 bases from J; bases unmatched to any gene: 13. The CDR3 spans 14 residues. Germline V CDR1 and CDR2: SGHRS, YFSETQ. CDR3 nucleotides: TGCGCCACGAAGGGGCAGGGGGCTTCACCTGAAGCTTTCTTT. Residues: CATKGQGASPEAFF.

The chain recombines TRBV18 with TRBJ1-1; D may be TRBD1 (6 bases). This CDR3 comprises 16 residues. V dropped 0 bases and J dropped 2 bases, with 13 bases sitting between them. CDR1 and CDR2 from the germline V gene are KGHSH and LQKENI. CDR3 sequence: CASSPPYKGTNTEAFF. CDR3 sequence (DNA): TGTGCCAGCTCACCACCGTATAAAGGGACAAACACTGAAGCTTTCTTT.

This clone showed up just a few times. This rearrangement joins TRBV10-3 to TRBJ2-7; maybe TRBD2 (6 bases). V was shortened by 1 base and J by 2 bases, with 9 bases between the two germline ends. Germline CDR1 and CDR2: ENHRY and SYGVKD. The CDR3 sequence is 14 residues long. The CDR3 DNA reads as TGTGCCATCAGTGAGTTGGGCGGGGCCTACGAGCAGTACTTC. Translation: CAISELGGAYEQYF.

The chain couples TRBV27 to TRBJ2-7; D gene uncertain. The CDR3 runs to 12 residues. V was pared by 8 bases and J by 3 bases, with 11 bases between. Germline-derived CDR1 and CDR2 are MNHEY and SMNVEV (reference sequence). CDR3 sequence reads: CASGTGRYEQYF. CDR3 in DNA: TGTGCCAGCGGCACGGGTCGCTACGAGCAGTACTTC.

V is TRBV7-3 and J is TRBJ1-1, with 7 bases aligning to TRBD1. The CDR3 is made up of 14 amino acids. J gave up 7 bases and V 5 bases, and 10 bases lay outside the gene matches. Per the germline V gene, CDR1 is SGHTA and CDR2 is FQGTGA. CDR3 bases: TGTGCCAGCAGCCCGAACCTCCAGGGGGGTGAAGCTTTCTTT. It codes for CASSPNLQGGEAFF.

This clone has only a few counts. The chain combines TRBV5-6 with TRBJ1-2; 9 nucleotides line up with TRBD1. V shed 4 bases, J shed 5 bases, and the junction held 6 bases outside the gene matches. The germline gives CDR1 SGHDT, CDR2 YYEEEE. The CDR3 covers 14 residues. CDR3 sequence: CASSTRTGEYGYTF. The CDR3 DNA follows: TGTGCCAGCAGCACCCGGACAGGGGAGTATGGCTACACCTTC.